This T cell receptor (beta chain) was recorded in a study of T cell changes during pregnancy in multiple sclerosis. After removal of 7 bases from V and 3 bases from J, the junction contained 5 bases not matched to a gene. The CDR3 has 14 residues. Germline V gives CDR1 MNHEY, CDR2 SMNVEV (reference sequence). Sequenced by immunoSEQ multiplex PCR; TCRdb stores in-frame clones only, minus some. The sample carries some 77,000 clones, approximately 94% recorded once. This material consisted of peripheral blood, taken in the second trimester of pregnancy. The TCR originated in a female donor in good health, enrolled as a control in a pregnancy study. This rearrangement joins TRBV27 to TRBJ2-5, with 10 nucleotides matching TRBD2. This CDR3 reads CASIPSGGEETQYF. The CDR3 nucleotides are TGTGCCAGCATTCCAAGCGGGGGGGAAGAGACCCAGTACTTC.